This T cell receptor beta chain comes out of a study of T cells in Graves' hyperthyroidism and ophthalmopathy. RNA transcripts served as the template for amplifying TCR beta CDR3 regions. TCR CDR3 underwent first-round RT-PCR with the HTBI primer set. TCRdb reanalysed the multiplex PCR reads using MiXCR and keeps one entry per CDR3 protein. The sample records about 360,000 distinct CDR3 sequences, around 16% being singletons. This clonotype appeared a few times. Germline V gene lookup returns CDR1 SEHNR and CDR2 FQNEAQ (reference sequence). This CDR3 is built from 18 residues. Deletions cut 5 bases from V and 4 bases from J, with 21 bases between.

The sample was blood. The chain is built from TRBV7-9 and TRBJ2-6; TRBD1 might be the D (5 bases). The source of this sequence is a woman aged 18-35 years with Graves' hyperthyroidism that later progressed to Graves' ophthalmopathy. The CDR3 DNA is TGTGCCAGCAGCCCAAGGAGCCGGGTAGGGGCCGGGGCCAACGTCCTGACTTTC. Protein: CASSPRSRVGAGANVLTF.